This passage covers 18 T cell receptor beta chains from one sample sequenced in a study of metastatic and nonmetastatic thyroid tumors. Patients had received no treatment of any kind before thyroid surgery. TCRdb re-called clones via MiXCR from the PCR reads. The profile shows 65,000 to 70,000 clones, around 14% of them singletons. What was sequenced was blood. These receptors were collected from a male donor with papillary thyroid cancer or a benign thyroid nodule (not recorded which). Some clones in this sample may be carry-over from other donors' samples.

This clone was detected ten times or more. The rearrangement joins TRBV12-3 or TRBV12-4 to TRBJ1-1, with D possibly being TRBD1 (5 bases). Trimming cost V 4 bases and J 5 bases, with 20 bases left between them. The CDR3 has 16 amino acids. Here the CDR3 DNA reads TGTGCCAGCAGTTCTACCCCCGGGACGGTGGTGACTGAAGCTTTCTTT. It translates to CASSSTPGTVVTEAFF.

This clone showed up many times. The chain recombines TRBV20-1 with TRBJ2-5, with 10 bases aligning to TRBD2. The CDR3 has 14 residues. The germline V gene has CDR1 DFQATT and CDR2 SNEGSKA (reference sequence). With V trimmed by 3 bases and J by 4 bases, 5 bases remained unmatched. As DNA, the CDR3 is TGCAGTGCTAGCCCAGCGGGAGGGGCAGAGACCCAGTACTTC. This sequence encodes CSASPAGGAETQYF.

The table lists this clone with many counts. One end of the junction varies from germline; a read error may be responsible. The sample carries other DNA sequences with the same CDR3. V gene TRBV4-3 combines with J gene TRBJ2-7; TRBD1 matches at 10 bases. Germline V gene lookup returns CDR1 LGHNA and CDR2 YSLEER. This CDR3 contains 16 residues. CDR3 amino acids: CAGSQGPRDRGDEQYF. CDR3 DNA sequence: TGCGCCGGCAGCCAGGGGCCTAGGGACAGGGGAGACGAGCAGTACTTC.

In this sample, this clone turned up a few times. The chain employs TRBV28 and TRBJ2-7, with 10 bases matching TRBD2. This CDR3 is 15 amino acids long. The germline V gene has CDR1 MDHEN and CDR2 SYDVKM. The V and J ends lost 7 bases and 2 bases, in that order; junction bases with no gene match: 8. The CDR3 bases are TGTGCCAGCACGTCCTGGACTAGCGGCACCTACGAGCAGTACTTC. This encodes CASTSWTSGTYEQYF.

This clone came up many times. The chain uses TRBV20-1 and TRBJ1-1; D gene unclear. This CDR3 spans 13 amino acids. The germline gives CDR1 DFQATT, CDR2 SNEGSKA (reference sequence). Trimming took off 6 bases at V and 0 bases at J, with 11 bases between the two ends. This CDR3 is CSAPGLLNTEAFF. In DNA, the CDR3 is TGCAGTGCCCCGGGGTTATTGAACACTGAAGCTTTCTTT.

This clone was counted between two and nine times. A much larger clone lies one base from this, so it may be a read error. The chain employs TRBV10-3 and TRBJ2-5, with 13 bases aligning to TRBD2. The V and J ends lost 2 bases and 5 bases, in that order; junction bases with no gene match: 8. Germline-derived CDR1 and CDR2 are ENHRY and SYGVKD. The CDR3 is made up of 17 amino acids. The CDR3 region is CAISEGGLAGFQETQYF. The CDR3 DNA reads as TGTGCCATCAGTGAGGGGGGACTAGCGGGATTCCAGGAGACCCAGTACTTC.

This clone was seen ten or more times. Since a much larger clone is just one base distant, this may be a read error. The chain has TRBV6-1 and TRBJ2-7; maybe TRBD2 (6 bases). The CDR3 consists of 12 residues. The germline V and J ends were trimmed by 11 bases and 6 bases, with 17 bases remaining between them. Germline CDR1 reads MNHNS; CDR2 reads SASEGT. In DNA, the CDR3 is TGTGCCTCCCGGAGGGGAGATGGCGAGCAGTACGTC. This codes for CASRRGDGEQYV.

At least ten counts were recorded for this clone. This chain connects TRBV5-4 to TRBJ2-2; D is unclear. Germline assignment: CDR1 SGHNT and CDR2 YYREEE (reference sequence). The CDR3 has 14 amino acids. Trimming pared 1 base from V and 3 bases from J, leaving 7 bases between. The CDR3 reads CASSLKLDTGELFF. The CDR3 DNA reads as TGTGCCAGCAGCTTGAAGCTGGACACCGGGGAGCTGTTTTTT.

This clone was detected many times. The chain couples TRBV29-1 to TRBJ2-7, with 7 nucleotides matching TRBD2. Germline-derived CDR1 and CDR2 are SQVTM and ANQGSEA. The trim removed 6 bases at V and 4 bases at J, leaving 21 bases unmatched. The CDR3 spans 17 residues. The CDR3 DNA sequence: TGCAGCGTGATCGGGCGGGGTGGCGGGGAGGGCGGTTACGAGCAGTACTTC. Translating it yields CSVIGRGGGEGGYEQYF.

The table lists this clone with many counts. The genes are TRBV19 and TRBJ1-1; 7 bases match TRBD1. Per germline, CDR1 LNHDA and CDR2 SQIVND (reference sequence). V lost 8 bases to trimming and J lost 8 bases; unmatched junction nucleotides: 8. This CDR3 contains 12 residues. The chain's CDR3 is CASWRQGGEAFF. The CDR3 nucleotides are TGTGCCAGTTGGAGACAGGGTGGAGAAGCTTTCTTT.

This clone has more than one count but fewer than ten. The genes are TRBV3-1 and TRBJ1-2, with a possible D match to TRBD1 (5 bases). V was pared by 0 bases and J by 10 bases, with 24 bases between. This CDR3 is 17 amino acids long. The germline V gene encodes CDR1 LGHDT and CDR2 YNNKEL (reference sequence). CDR3 nucleotide sequence: TGTGCCAGCAGCCAAGATCGGTTTATTAAAAGTACAGGCCTCTACACCTTC. This codes for CASSQDRFIKSTGLYTF. The full variable domain, completed using reference TRBV3-1 and TRBJ1-2, is DTAVSQTPKYLVTQMGNDKSIKCEQNLGHDTMYWYKQDSKKFLKIMFSYNNKELIINETVPNRFSPKSPDKAHLNLHINSLELGDSAVYFCASSQDRFIKSTGLYTFGSGTRLTVV.

This clone was recorded at least ten times. The J gene is TRBJ1-1, the V gene TRBV19; D possibly corresponds to TRBD1 (6 bases). Germline V gene lookup returns CDR1 LNHDA and CDR2 SQIVND (reference sequence). Trimming stripped 5 bases from V and 3 bases from J, with 16 bases between. The CDR3 has 15 amino acids. CDR3 in DNA: TGTGCCAGTAGTGACCTCAGGGGAGGGGACACTGAAGCTTTCTTT. This sequence encodes CASSDLRGGDTEAFF.

This clone has ten or more counts. The V and J genes are TRBV27 and TRBJ1-1; D might be TRBD1 (5 bases). V was shortened by 5 bases and J by 4 bases, with 17 bases between the two germline ends. The CDR3 is 15 amino acids. CDR1 is MNHEY and CDR2 is SMNVEV in the germline V gene (reference sequence). CDR3: CASSPTGRRATEAFF. The CDR3 nucleotides are TGTGCCAGCAGTCCCACAGGCCGGAGGGCCACTGAAGCTTTCTTT.

With regard to this clone: Germline and junction disagree at one end, which may indicate a read error. J is TRBJ1-2 and V is TRBV27; TRBD1 might be the D (5 bases). This CDR3 is 17 amino acids long. Germline assignment: CDR1 MNHEY and CDR2 SMNVEV (reference sequence). The DNA of the CDR3 is TGTGCCAGCAGACCTACGGCCAGGGTAGTAGCTAACTATGGCTACACATTC. Translated, it gives CASRPTARVVANYGYTF.

This clone was picked up many times. The J gene is TRBJ1-4, the V gene TRBV20-1; 7 bases agree with TRBD1. Germline trimming cut 1 base from V and 6 bases from J; bases unmatched to any gene: 5. CDR1 is DFQATT, CDR2 SNEGSKA, per germline (reference sequence). CDR3 length equals 14 residues. This CDR3 reads CSARVGQLHEKLFF. CDR3 coding DNA: TGCAGTGCTAGAGTGGGACAGCTTCATGAAAAACTGTTTTTT.

This clone came up many times. This sample includes further DNA sequences coding for the same CDR3. The chain's CDR3 is CASSPSGGPETQYF. The CDR3, as DNA: TGTGCCAGCAGCCCAAGCGGGGGCCCGGAGACCCAGTACTTC. The V call is TRBV9, the J call TRBJ2-5; 8 bases are shared with TRBD2. This CDR3 is built from 14 residues. V was clipped by 4 bases and J by 5 bases; unmatched bases: 7. Germline lookup yields CDR1 SGDLS and CDR2 YYNGEE.

This clone has a count of ten or more. The chain uses TRBV2 and TRBJ2-1, with TRBD2 identical over 11 bases. The V segment lost 8 bases and the J segment 5 bases; nucleotides outside the gene matches: 5. The CDR3 extends over 14 amino acids. Germline CDR1 reads SNHLY; CDR2 reads FYNNEI. CDR3 loop: CASRTSGQDNEQFF. CDR3 sequence (DNA): TGTGCCAGCCGGACTAGCGGGCAGGACAATGAGCAGTTCTTC.

This clone was picked up many times. CDR3: CASSARQASQYEQYF. The CDR3 nucleotides are TGTGCCAGCAGCGCAAGACAGGCGTCCCAATACGAGCAGTACTTC. The chain couples TRBV11-1 to TRBJ2-7, with D tentatively TRBD1 (6 bases). This CDR3 contains 15 residues. Germline V gives CDR1 SGHAT, CDR2 FQDESV (reference sequence). The V end lost 5 bases, the J end lost 4 bases, and 18 bases lay between the germline ends.